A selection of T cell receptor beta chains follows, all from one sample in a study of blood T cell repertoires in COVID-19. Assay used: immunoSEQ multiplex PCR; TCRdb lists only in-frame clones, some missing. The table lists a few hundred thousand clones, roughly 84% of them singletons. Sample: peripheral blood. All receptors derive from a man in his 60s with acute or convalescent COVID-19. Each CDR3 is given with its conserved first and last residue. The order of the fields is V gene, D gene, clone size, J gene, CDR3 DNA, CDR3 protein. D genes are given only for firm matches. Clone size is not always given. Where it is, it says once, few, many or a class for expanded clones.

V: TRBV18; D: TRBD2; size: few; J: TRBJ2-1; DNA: TGTGCCAGCTCACCACCCGGCGATCGCGGGAGCTCCTACAATGAGCAGTTCTTC; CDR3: CASSPPGDRGSSYNEQFF
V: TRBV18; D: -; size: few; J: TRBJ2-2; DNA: TGTGCCAGCTCACTCCAGGGTACCGGGGAGCTGTTTTTT; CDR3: CASSLQGTGELFF
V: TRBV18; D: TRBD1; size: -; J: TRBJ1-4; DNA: TGTGCCAGCTCACGCCCTCAGGGGGCGGTTAATGAAAAACTGTTTTTT; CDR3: CASSRPQGAVNEKLFF
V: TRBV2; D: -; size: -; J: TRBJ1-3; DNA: TGTGCCAGCAGTGCTGAGATCCCAGGAAACACCATATATTTT; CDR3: CASSAEIPGNTIYF
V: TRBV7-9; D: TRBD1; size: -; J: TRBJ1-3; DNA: TGTGCCAGCAGCTCGGGACAGGGGGCTGGAAACACCATATATTTT; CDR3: CASSSGQGAGNTIYF
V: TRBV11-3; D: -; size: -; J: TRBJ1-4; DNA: TGTGCCAGCAGCCCCGCGACGGGGGTCCGGCCCAATGAAAAACTGTTTTTT; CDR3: CASSPATGVRPNEKLFF
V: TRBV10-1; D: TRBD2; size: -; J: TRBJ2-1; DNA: TGCGCCAGCAGTGAAGCAAGCGGGAGGCACAATGAGCAGTTCTTC; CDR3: CASSEASGRHNEQFF
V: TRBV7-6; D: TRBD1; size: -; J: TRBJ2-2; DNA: TGTGCCAGCAGTACCGGGACAGGGGCGAACACCGGGGAGCTGTTTTTT; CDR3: CASSTGTGANTGELFF
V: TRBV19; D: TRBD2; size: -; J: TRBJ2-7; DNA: TGTGCCAGTAAGGTTGCTAGCGGGAGCTACGAGCAGTACTTC; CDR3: CASKVASGSYEQYF
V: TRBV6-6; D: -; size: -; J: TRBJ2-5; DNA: TGTGCCAGCAGTCCGGGCGGGGAGACCCAGTACTTC; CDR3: CASSPGGETQYF
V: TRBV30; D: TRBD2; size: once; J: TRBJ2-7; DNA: TGTGCCTGCGGCACTAGCGGTTCTTACGAGCAGTACTTC; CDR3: CACGTSGSYEQYF